Sequencing of this TCR beta chain was carried out in a study of Ad26.COV2.S vaccination and SARS-CoV-2 variants. Whole-study context: Once or twice, 56 days apart, Ad26.COV2.S was delivered intramuscularly.

Described treatment: some 20 received Ad26.COV2.S at low or high dose, single or two shots; about five received placebo; per-sample allocation not given. The samples were gathered on day 63 after the first injection of vaccine or placebo. CDR3 length: 14 amino acids. Germline-derived CDR1 and CDR2 are MNHEY and SVGAGI. Trimming cost V 0 bases and J 6 bases, with 11 bases left between them. The data were produced by immunoSEQ multiplex PCR, yet TCRdb's version contains in-frame clones alone and is incomplete. There are approximately 400,000 clones in the sample; roughly 80% occur only once, and approximately 7% lies in the top ten.

The starting material was peripheral blood, obtained in a trial of Ad26.COV2.S vaccine versus placebo. The chain employs TRBV6-5 and TRBJ1-2, with a tentative D call TRBD1 (5 bases). This clonotype was sampled from a person between 18 and 60 years old who received the Ad26.COV2.S COVID-19 vaccine or a placebo. CDR3 in amino acids: CASSYSGHDDGYTF. CDR3 DNA: TGTGCCAGCAGTTACTCGGGGCACGACGATGGCTACACCTTC.